Each of the 20 T cell receptor beta chains below was sequenced from the same sample in a study of blood T cell repertoires in COVID-19 (TCRdb year 2020). The library was produced with the immunoSEQ multiplex PCR assay. TCRdb provides this immuneACCESS table in a form limited to in-frame rearrangements. Some clones are lacking; in checked studies, under half of them reflect an unresolved V gene, and why the rest are absent is not known. The sample table shows over 150,000 clones, and under 85% are seen once. The ten largest clonotypes hold over 0.55% of the sample. The sample consisted of peripheral blood. These TCRs come from a man aged 60-69 years with COVID-19, enrolled during active disease.

The chain links TRBV29-1 to TRBJ2-1, with 12 nucleotides matching TRBD2. V lost 5 bases to trimming and J lost 16 bases; unmatched junction nucleotides: 6. The germline V gene has CDR1 SQVTM and CDR2 ANQGSEA. This CDR3 is 11 amino acids long. The CDR3 region is CSVWTSGKLFF. The CDR3 DNA reads as TGCAGCGTTTGGACTAGCGGGAAACTTTTCTTC.

The rearrangement uses TRBV4-2 and TRBJ2-2, with D unresolved. CDR3 length: 15 residues. CDR1 LGHNA and CDR2 YNFKEQ come from the germline V gene. V lost 1 base to trimming and J lost 0 bases, with 6 bases between them. This CDR3 is CASSQAVPNTGELFF. CDR3 DNA: TGTGCCAGCAGCCAAGCGGTCCCGAACACCGGGGAGCTGTTTTTT.

This chain joins TRBV19 and TRBJ2-1, with a possible D match to TRBD2 (7 bases). CDR1 and CDR2 from the germline V gene are LNHDA and SQIVND (reference sequence). V dropped 4 bases and J dropped 1 base, with 11 bases sitting between them. This CDR3 comprises 15 residues. CDR3 sequence: CASSRGGGSYNEQFF. CDR3 nucleotide sequence: TGTGCCAGTAGTAGAGGGGGGGGGTCCTACAATGAGCAGTTCTTC.

This chain joins TRBV4-1 and TRBJ1-6; 8 nucleotides agree with TRBD1. The CDR3 is 17 residues long. Germline CDR1 MGHRA, CDR2 YSYEKL. J gave up 9 bases and V 0 bases, and 10 bases lay outside the gene matches. The CDR3 DNA is TGCGCCAGCAGCCAAGAAATCCTACAGGGGGATCGTTCACCCCTCCACTTT. It translates to CASSQEILQGDRSPLHF.

The chain joins TRBV6-5 to TRBJ1-5; no clear D. The CDR3 totals 13 residues. V was trimmed by 6 bases and J by 4 bases, leaving 10 bases between them. The V gene's germline CDR1 is MNHEY and CDR2 SVGAGI. CDR3 bases: TGTGCCAGCAGCGACGCAGGTAATCAGCCCCAGCATTTT. Translating gives CASSDAGNQPQHF.

The chain uses TRBV19 and TRBJ2-1; maybe TRBD2 (7 bases). V dropped 5 bases and J dropped 9 bases, with 11 bases sitting between them. Looked up from germline, CDR1 is LNHDA and CDR2 is SQIVND (reference sequence). CDR3 size: 12 residues. The CDR3 loop is CASSRGGGEQFF. The DNA for the CDR3 is TGTGCCAGTAGTCGGGGAGGGGGTGAGCAGTTCTTC.

The V and J genes are TRBV6-5 and TRBJ1-6, with D tentatively TRBD1 (6 bases). The germline CDR1 and CDR2 sequences are MNHEY and SVGAGI. This CDR3 comprises 15 residues. The V gene lost 5 bases and the J gene lost 5 bases, with 13 bases spanning the gap. DNA of the CDR3: TGTGCCAGCAGTCCTTCGCGACAGGATAATTCACCCCTCCACTTT. Translated: CASSPSRQDNSPLHF.

Details on this clone: The DNA is left out, because the CDR3 cannot be placed on it with certainty; the CDR3 is given as TCRdb lists it. This rearrangement joins TRBV27 to TRBJ1-2. Inclusive of both ends, the CDR3 amounts to 13 amino acids. Germline loops: CDR1 MNHEY, CDR2 SMNVEV (reference sequence). The CDR3 loop reads CASSLSVGGGNTF.

This clone was seen a handful of times. The chain joins TRBV6-4 to TRBJ1-5, with TRBD1 matching over 8 bases. J was trimmed by 7 bases and V by 3 bases; bases with no gene match: 5. Germline loops: CDR1 MRHNA, CDR2 SNTAGT. The CDR3 has 14 amino acids. The CDR3 sequence is CASSEGTGSQPQHF. As DNA, the CDR3 is TGTGCCAGCAGTGAAGGGACAGGAAGCCAGCCCCAGCATTTT.

The chain uses TRBV19 and TRBJ2-6, with D possibly being TRBD1 (5 bases). The length of the CDR3 is 16 residues. Trimming took off 1 base at V and 0 bases at J, with 7 bases between the two ends. CDR1 LNHDA and CDR2 SQIVND come from the germline V gene (reference sequence). CDR3 sequence: CASSIVRGSGANVLTF. The CDR3 DNA sequence: TGTGCCAGTAGTATAGTAAGGGGCTCTGGGGCCAACGTCCTGACTTTC. The full variable domain, completed using reference TRBV19 and TRBJ2-6, is DGGITQSPKYLFRKEGQNVTLSCEQNLNHDAMYWYRQDPGQGLRLIYYSQIVNDFQKGDIAEGYSVSREKKESFPLTVTSAQKNPTAFYLCASSIVRGSGANVLTFGAGSRLTVL.

The chain recombines TRBV11-3 with TRBJ2-5, with D possibly matching TRBD1 (5 bases). This CDR3 contains 14 residues. The V and J ends lost 0 bases and 5 bases respectively, with 10 bases between them. Germline CDR1 reads SGHNT; CDR2 reads YENEEA. CDR3 protein: CASSLDRRAETQYF. CDR3 DNA sequence: TGTGCCAGCAGCTTAGATCGCAGGGCCGAGACCCAGTACTTC.

The chain links TRBV15 to TRBJ1-1; the match to TRBD1 covers 8 bases. Germline lookup yields CDR1 LNHNV and CDR2 YYDKDF (reference sequence). This CDR3 has 14 residues. The trim removed 4 bases at V and 8 bases at J, leaving 9 bases unmatched. CDR3: CATSTGQGAAEAFF. The CDR3 DNA follows: TGTGCCACCAGCACAGGACAGGGAGCCGCGGAAGCTTTCTTT.

V gene TRBV18 combines with J gene TRBJ1-3; D gene unclear. From germline, CDR1 is KGHSH and CDR2 LQKENI. The length of the CDR3 is 15 residues. V dropped 6 bases and J dropped 4 bases, with 16 bases sitting between them. The DNA for the CDR3 is TGTGCCAGCTCCCCCGACACCGTGGTCGGAAACACCATATATTTT. Protein product: CASSPDTVVGNTIYF.

This chain joins TRBV14 and TRBJ2-7, with 10 bases that match TRBD1. CDR1 and CDR2 (germline): SGHDN, FVKESK. V lost 0 bases, J lost 2 bases, and 16 bases stayed unmatched. CDR3 length: 20 residues. The CDR3: CASSQDRSGTGANLAYEQYF. CDR3 nucleotides: TGTGCCAGCAGCCAAGACAGATCCGGGACAGGGGCAAACCTTGCCTACGAGCAGTACTTC.

The chain combines TRBV6-2 or TRBV6-3 with TRBJ1-2, with 7 bases matching TRBD1. This CDR3 is 18 amino acids long. Unmatched junction bases numbered 17, after V lost 5 bases and J lost 2 bases. The germline gives CDR1 MNHEY, CDR2 SVGEGT. The CDR3 DNA is TGTGCCAGCAGTCGGATTACAGGGGAAGGGGCTAAGAACTATGGCTACACCTTC. Protein sequence: CASSRITGEGAKNYGYTF.

The rearrangement joins TRBV3-1 (or the pseudogene TRBV3-2) to TRBJ1-1; no clear D gene. This CDR3 is built from 14 residues. V lost 2 bases and J lost 2, with 9 bases in between. Germline lookup yields CDR1 LGHDT and CDR2 YNNKEL (reference sequence). The CDR3: CASSQLGVNTEAFF. CDR3 nucleotide sequence: TGTGCCAGCAGCCAATTGGGAGTAAACACTGAAGCTTTCTTT.

This clone was detected only once. The V and J genes are TRBV19 and TRBJ2-3, with TRBD2 matching 10 bases. This CDR3 region has 18 residues. CDR1 and CDR2 from the germline V gene are LNHDA and SQIVND (reference sequence). J was trimmed by 5 bases and V by 2 bases; bases with no gene match: 13. The CDR3, as DNA: TGTGCCAGTAGTATAAGGAGGATGGTAGCGGGAGGTGGAGATACGCAGTATTTT. It translates to CASSIRRMVAGGGDTQYF. The full variable domain, with the rest looked up from reference TRBV19 and TRBJ2-3, is DGGITQSPKYLFRKEGQNVTLSCEQNLNHDAMYWYRQDPGQGLRLIYYSQIVNDFQKGDIAEGYSVSREKKESFPLTVTSAQKNPTAFYLCASSIRRMVAGGGDTQYFGPGTRLTVL.

The CDR3 nucleotides read TGTGCCAGTAGCCCAGCTAGCGGGGGGTACACCGGGGAGCTGTTTTTT. This codes for CASSPASGGYTGELFF. This chain uses TRBV19 with TRBJ2-2, with TRBD2 matching over 11 bases. With V trimmed by 6 bases and J by 3 bases, 6 bases remained unmatched. From germline, CDR1 is LNHDA and CDR2 SQIVND (reference sequence). The CDR3 is made up of 16 amino acids.

The rearrangement uses TRBV2 and TRBJ1-4, with 7 bases identical to TRBD1. CDR1 SNHLY and CDR2 FYNNEI come from the germline V gene. The trim removed 6 bases at V and 8 bases at J, leaving 12 bases unmatched. This CDR3 region has 15 residues. Here the CDR3 DNA reads TGTGCCAGCAGGGCAGAACAGGGGACGGAGGAAAAACTGTTTTTT. This sequence encodes CASRAEQGTEEKLFF.

This clone came up a few times. V usage is TRBV19 and J usage is TRBJ2-7; weak D call: TRBD1 (5 bases). The CDR3 runs 13 residues. V was pared by 5 bases and J by 2 bases, with 10 bases between. Germline V gene data show CDR1 as LNHDA and CDR2 as SQIVND (reference sequence). CDR3 nucleotides: TGTGCCAGTAGTGGGGCACCTACCTACGAGCAGTACTTC. This encodes CASSGAPTYEQYF.